This T cell receptor (beta chain) was identified during a study of cytomegalovirus exposure and HLA in healthy donors. About the research overall: Membership in the Caucasian-associated ancestry cluster was found for 81% of 398 genotyped donors.

Notes on the study in general: Most TCR sequences proved rare, with some public TCRs found in many donors.

The CDR3 consists of 16 residues. V dropped 2 bases and J dropped 3; count of bases not matched to a gene: 7. Germline assignment: CDR1 LNHDA and CDR2 SQIVND (reference sequence). As regards this clone: Its antigen is as yet unknown.

PCR was performed using 60 Vbeta and 13 Jbeta primers. How the authors handled the data: The count from a later analysis was tens of millions of unique TCR beta chains, 9 million to 12 million of them shared. Profiled with immunoSEQ multiplex PCR; TCRdb holds only in-frame clones, not every one. Clone size and the V and J calls come from that table; the DNA yielded D and trimming. The sample holds about 260,000 clones, roughly 86% seen once. The sequenced material came from PBMCs. V and J are TRBV19 and TRBJ2-7, with TRBD2 matching 10 bases. The TCR originated in a woman in her 40s in good health and CMV-seropositive. The chain's CDR3 is CASSIRRPSGSYEQYF. The CDR3 DNA sequence: TGTGCCAGTAGTATAAGGCGGCCTAGCGGGAGCTACGAGCAGTACTTC.